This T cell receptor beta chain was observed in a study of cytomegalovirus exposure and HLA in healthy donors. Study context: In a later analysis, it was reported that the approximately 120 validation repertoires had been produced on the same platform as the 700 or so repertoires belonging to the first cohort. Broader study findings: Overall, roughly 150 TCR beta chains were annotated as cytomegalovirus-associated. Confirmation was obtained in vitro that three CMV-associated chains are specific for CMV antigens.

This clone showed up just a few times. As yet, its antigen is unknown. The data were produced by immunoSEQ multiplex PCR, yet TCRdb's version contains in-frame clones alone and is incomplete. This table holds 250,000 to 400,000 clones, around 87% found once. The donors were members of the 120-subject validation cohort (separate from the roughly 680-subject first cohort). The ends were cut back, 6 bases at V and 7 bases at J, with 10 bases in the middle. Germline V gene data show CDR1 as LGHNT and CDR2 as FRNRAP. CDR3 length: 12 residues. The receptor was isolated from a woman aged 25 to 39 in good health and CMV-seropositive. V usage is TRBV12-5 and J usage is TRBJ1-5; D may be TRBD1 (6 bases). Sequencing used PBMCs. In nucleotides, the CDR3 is TGTGCTAGTGGCCAGGGACACCAGCCCCAGCATTTT. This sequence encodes CASGQGHQPQHF. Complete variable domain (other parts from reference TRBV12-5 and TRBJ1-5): DARVTQTPRHKVTEMGQEVTMRCQPILGHNTVFWYRQTMMQGLELLAYFRNRAPLDDSGMPKDRFSAEMPDATLATLKIQPSEPRDSAVYFCASGQGHQPQHFGDGTRLSIL.